This record concerns one T cell receptor beta chain sequence. Its target is unknown. Germline and junction disagree at one end, which may indicate a read error. Germline V gene data show CDR1 as SGHRS and CDR2 as YFSETQ. This CDR3 contains 13 residues. A second PCR, run for roughly 7 to 12 cycles, used a sample-barcoded 5' primer plus a J-beta primer mix. Tags on each cDNA molecule came from a template-switch adaptor with 12 random nucleotides. A single record per CDR3 protein comes from TCRdb applying MiXCR to the 5' RACE reads. The sample gives roughly 800,000 distinct CDR3 sequences, about 48% of which show up once; under 50% is in the top ten. This sample is part of a study of blood T cells in healthy people across ages. Study-wide findings and caveats: A roughly linear fall in TCR beta diversity per million T cells was seen with increasing age. There were more naive CD4+ cells and higher diversity in long-lived donors than in aged donors.

V is TRBV5-1 and J is TRBJ1-2, with D maybe TRBD1 (5 bases). The material sequenced was blood. The receptor's source is a man aged 80 or over in good health. The CDR3 reads CASSPRGTSDYIF. CDR3 DNA: TGCGCCAGCAGCCCGCGAGGGACGTCCGACTACATCTTC. The variable domain in full, with the rest retrieved from reference TRBV5-1 and TRBJ1-2, is KAGVTQTPRYLIKTRGQQVTLSCSPISGHRSVSWYQQTPGQGLQFLFEYFSETQRNKGNFPGRFSGRQFSNSRSEMNVSTLELGDSALYLCASSPRGTSDYIFGSGTRLTVV.